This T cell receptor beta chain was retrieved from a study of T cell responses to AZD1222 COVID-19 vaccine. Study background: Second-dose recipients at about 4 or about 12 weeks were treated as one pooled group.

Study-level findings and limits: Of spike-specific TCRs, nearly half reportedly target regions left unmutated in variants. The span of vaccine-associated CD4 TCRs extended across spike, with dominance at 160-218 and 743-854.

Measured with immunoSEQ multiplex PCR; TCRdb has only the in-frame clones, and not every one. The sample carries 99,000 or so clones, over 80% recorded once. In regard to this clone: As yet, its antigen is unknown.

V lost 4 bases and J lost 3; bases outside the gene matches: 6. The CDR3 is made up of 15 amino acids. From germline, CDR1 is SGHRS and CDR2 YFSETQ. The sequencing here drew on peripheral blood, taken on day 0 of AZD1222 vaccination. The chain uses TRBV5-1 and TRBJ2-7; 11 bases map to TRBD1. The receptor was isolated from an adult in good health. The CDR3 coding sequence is TGCGCCAGCAGCGCCCGGGACAGGGGGTTCTACGAGCAGTACTTC. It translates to CASSARDRGFYEQYF.